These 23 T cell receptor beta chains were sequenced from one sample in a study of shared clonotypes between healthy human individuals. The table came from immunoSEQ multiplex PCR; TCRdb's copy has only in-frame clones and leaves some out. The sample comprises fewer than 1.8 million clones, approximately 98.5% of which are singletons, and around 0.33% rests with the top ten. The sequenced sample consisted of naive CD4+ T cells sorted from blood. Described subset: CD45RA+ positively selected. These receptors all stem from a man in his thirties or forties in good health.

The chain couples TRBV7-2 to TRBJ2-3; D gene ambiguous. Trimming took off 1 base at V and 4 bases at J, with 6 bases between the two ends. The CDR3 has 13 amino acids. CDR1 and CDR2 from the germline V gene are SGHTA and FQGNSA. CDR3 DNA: TGTGCCAGCAGCTTAGAACTTTCAGATACGCAGTATTTT. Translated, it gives CASSLELSDTQYF. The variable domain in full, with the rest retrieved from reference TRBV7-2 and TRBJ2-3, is GAGVSQSPSNKVTEKGKDVELRCDPISGHTALYWYRQSLGQGLEFLIYFQGNSAPDKSGLPSDRFSAERTGGSVSTLTIQRTQQEDSAVYLCASSLELSDTQYFGPGTRLTVL.

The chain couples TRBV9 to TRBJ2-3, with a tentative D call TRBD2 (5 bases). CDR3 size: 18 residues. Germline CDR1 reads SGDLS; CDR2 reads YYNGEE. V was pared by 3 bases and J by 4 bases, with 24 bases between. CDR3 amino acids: CASSELFSAGRVADTQYF. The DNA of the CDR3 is TGTGCCAGCAGCGAACTCTTCTCCGCGGGTAGGGTCGCAGATACGCAGTATTTT.

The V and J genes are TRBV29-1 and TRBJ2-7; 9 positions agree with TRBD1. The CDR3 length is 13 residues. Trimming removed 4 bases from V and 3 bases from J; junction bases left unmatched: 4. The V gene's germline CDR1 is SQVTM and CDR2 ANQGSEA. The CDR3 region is CSVAGQGIYEQYF. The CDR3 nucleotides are TGCAGCGTTGCTGGACAGGGGATCTACGAGCAGTACTTC.

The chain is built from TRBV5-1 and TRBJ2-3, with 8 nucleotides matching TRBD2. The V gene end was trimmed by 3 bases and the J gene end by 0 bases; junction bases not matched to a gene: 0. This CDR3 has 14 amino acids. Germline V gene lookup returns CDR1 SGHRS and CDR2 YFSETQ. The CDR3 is CASSSSGSTDTQYF. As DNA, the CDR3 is TGCGCCAGCAGCTCTAGCGGGAGCACAGATACGCAGTATTTT.

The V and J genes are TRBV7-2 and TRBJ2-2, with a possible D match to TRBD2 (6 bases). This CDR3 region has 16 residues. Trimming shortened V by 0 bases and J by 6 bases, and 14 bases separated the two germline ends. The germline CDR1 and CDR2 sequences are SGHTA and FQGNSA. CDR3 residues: CASSLAARGIAGELFF. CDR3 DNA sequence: TGTGCCAGCAGCTTAGCCGCCCGCGGGATAGCCGGGGAGCTGTTTTTT.

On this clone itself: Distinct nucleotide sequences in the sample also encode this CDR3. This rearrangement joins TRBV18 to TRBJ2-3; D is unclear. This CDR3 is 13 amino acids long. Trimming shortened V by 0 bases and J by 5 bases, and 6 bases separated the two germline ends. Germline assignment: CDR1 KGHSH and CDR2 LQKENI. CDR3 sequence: CASSPPARDTQYF. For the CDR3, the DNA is TGTGCCAGCTCACCACCGGCTAGAGATACGCAGTATTTT.

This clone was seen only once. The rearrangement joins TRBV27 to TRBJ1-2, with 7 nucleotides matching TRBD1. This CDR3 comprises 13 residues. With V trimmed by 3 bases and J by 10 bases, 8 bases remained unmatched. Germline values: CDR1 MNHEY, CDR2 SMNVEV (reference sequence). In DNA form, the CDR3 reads TGTGCCAGCAGTTTCGACAGGGAGGAACCCTACACCTTC. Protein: CASSFDREEPYTF.

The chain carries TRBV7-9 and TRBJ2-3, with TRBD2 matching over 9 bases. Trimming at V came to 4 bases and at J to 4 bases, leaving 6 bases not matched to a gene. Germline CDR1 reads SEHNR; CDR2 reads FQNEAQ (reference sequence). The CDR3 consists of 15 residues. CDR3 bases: TGTGCCAGCAGCTCCCCCCTAGCGGGATCAGATACGCAGTATTTT. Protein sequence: CASSSPLAGSDTQYF.

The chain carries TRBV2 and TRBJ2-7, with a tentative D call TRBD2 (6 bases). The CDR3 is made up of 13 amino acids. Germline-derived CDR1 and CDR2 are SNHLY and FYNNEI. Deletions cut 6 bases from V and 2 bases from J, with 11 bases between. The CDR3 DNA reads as TGTGCCAGCAGCCCGGGACTGACCTACGAGCAGTACTTC. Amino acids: CASSPGLTYEQYF.

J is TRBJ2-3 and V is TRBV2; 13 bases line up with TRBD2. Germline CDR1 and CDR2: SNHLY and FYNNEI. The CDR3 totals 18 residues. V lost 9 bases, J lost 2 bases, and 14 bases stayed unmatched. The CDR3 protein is CARPTGTSGISATDTQYF. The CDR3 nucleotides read TGTGCCAGACCTACCGGGACTAGCGGGATTAGCGCCACAGATACGCAGTATTTT.

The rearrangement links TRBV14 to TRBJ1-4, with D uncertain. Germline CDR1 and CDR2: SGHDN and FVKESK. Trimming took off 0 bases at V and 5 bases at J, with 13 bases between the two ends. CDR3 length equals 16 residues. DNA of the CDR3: TGTGCCAGCAGCCAAGAAGCTTTCTTTCCGAATGAAAAACTGTTTTTT. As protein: CASSQEAFFPNEKLFF.

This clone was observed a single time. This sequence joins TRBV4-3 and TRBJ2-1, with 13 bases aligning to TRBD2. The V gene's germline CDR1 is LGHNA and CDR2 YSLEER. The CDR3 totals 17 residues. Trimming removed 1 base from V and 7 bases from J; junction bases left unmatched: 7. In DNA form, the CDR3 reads TGCGCCAGCAGCCAAGCCCCACTAGCGGGAGGGCTGAATGAGCAGTTCTTC. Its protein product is CASSQAPLAGGLNEQFF.

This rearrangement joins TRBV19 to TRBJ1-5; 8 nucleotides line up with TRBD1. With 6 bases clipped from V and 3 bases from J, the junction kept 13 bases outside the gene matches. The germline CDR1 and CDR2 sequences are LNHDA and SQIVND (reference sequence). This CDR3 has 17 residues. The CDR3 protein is CASRPIDGRGLNQPQHF. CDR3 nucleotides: TGTGCCAGTAGACCCATAGATGGCAGGGGGCTCAATCAGCCCCAGCATTTT. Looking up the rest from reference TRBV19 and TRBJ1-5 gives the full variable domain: DGGITQSPKYLFRKEGQNVTLSCEQNLNHDAMYWYRQDPGQGLRLIYYSQIVNDFQKGDIAEGYSVSREKKESFPLTVTSAQKNPTAFYLCASRPIDGRGLNQPQHFGDGTRLSIL.

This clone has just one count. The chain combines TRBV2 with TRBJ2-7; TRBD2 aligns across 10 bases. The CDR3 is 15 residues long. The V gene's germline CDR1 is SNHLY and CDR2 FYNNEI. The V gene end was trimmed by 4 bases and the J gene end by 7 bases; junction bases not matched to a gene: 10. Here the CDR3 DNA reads TGTGCCAGCAGTGCAGAGCGGGAGGGCCTGGGGGAGCAGTACTTC. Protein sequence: CASSAEREGLGEQYF.

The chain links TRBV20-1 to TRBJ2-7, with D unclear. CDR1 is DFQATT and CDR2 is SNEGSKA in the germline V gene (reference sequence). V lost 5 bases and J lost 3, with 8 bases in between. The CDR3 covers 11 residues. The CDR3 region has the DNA TGCAGTGCTCAAGCGAACTACGAGCAGTACTTC. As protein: CSAQANYEQYF.

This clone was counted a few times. The CDR3 here is CASSTADEQYF. CDR3 in DNA: TGTGCCAGCAGTACAGCGGACGAGCAGTACTTC. The chain recombines TRBV6-6 with TRBJ2-7, with D possibly matching TRBD2 (5 bases). This CDR3 has 11 amino acids. Per the germline V gene, CDR1 is MNHNY and CDR2 is SVGAGI (reference sequence). The V end lost 5 bases, the J end lost 5 bases, and 7 bases lay between the germline ends.

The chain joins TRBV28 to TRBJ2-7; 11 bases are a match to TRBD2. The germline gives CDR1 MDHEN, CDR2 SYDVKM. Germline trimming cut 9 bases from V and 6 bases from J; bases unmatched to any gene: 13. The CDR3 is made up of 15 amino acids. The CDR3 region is CASYPVGTSGSEQYF. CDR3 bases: TGTGCCAGTTATCCGGTAGGGACTAGCGGAAGCGAGCAGTACTTC.

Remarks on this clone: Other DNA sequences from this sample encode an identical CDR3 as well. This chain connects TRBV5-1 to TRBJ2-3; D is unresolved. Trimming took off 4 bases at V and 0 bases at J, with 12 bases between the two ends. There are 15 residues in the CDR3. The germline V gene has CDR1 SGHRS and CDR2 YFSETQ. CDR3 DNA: TGCGCCAGCAGCCTAGACTTAGCTAGCACAGATACGCAGTATTTT. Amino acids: CASSLDLASTDTQYF.

Here the CDR3 reads CASSLAVTGASTDTQYF. CDR3 nucleotides: TGTGCCAGCAGCTTGGCAGTTACGGGCGCCTCCACAGATACGCAGTATTTT. The gene calls are TRBV5-4 and TRBJ2-3; no clear D gene. Germline V gene lookup returns CDR1 SGHNT and CDR2 YYREEE (reference sequence). The ends were cut back, 0 bases at V and 2 bases at J, with 16 bases in the middle. CDR3 length: 17 amino acids.

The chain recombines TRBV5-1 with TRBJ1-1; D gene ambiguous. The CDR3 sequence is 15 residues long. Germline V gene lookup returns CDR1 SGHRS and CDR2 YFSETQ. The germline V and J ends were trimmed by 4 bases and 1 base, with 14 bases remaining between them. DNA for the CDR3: TGCGCCAGCAGCACAGACGGCTTGGCGAACACTGAAGCTTTCTTT. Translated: CASSTDGLANTEAFF.

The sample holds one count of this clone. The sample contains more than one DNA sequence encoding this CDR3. CDR3 loop: CASSLAGVAYEQYF. As DNA, the CDR3 is TGTGCCAGCAGCTTAGCTGGGGTGGCCTACGAGCAGTACTTC. The gene calls are TRBV7-9 and TRBJ2-7; D call uncertain. Germline lookup yields CDR1 SEHNR and CDR2 FQNEAQ (reference sequence). The germline V and J ends were trimmed by 0 bases and 2 bases, with 8 bases remaining between them. The CDR3 length is 14 residues.

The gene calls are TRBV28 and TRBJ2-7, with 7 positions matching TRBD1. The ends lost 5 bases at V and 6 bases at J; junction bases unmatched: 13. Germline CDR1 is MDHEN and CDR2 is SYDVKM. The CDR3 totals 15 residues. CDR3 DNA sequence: TGTGCCAGCAGTCCTACTGGGCAGGGGGTAGGCGAGCAGTACTTC. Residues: CASSPTGQGVGEQYF.

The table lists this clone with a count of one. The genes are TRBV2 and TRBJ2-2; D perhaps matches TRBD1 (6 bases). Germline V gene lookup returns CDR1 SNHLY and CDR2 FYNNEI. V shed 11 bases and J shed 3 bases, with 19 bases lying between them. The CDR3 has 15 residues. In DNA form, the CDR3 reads TGTGCCTGGGCTGGGCAGGGGTTTGACACCGGGGAGCTGTTTTTT. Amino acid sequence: CAWAGQGFDTGELFF.